The source of this T cell receptor (beta chain) is a study of cytomegalovirus exposure and HLA in healthy donors (dated by TCRdb to between 2016 and 2019). Concerning the study at large: The 550 to 750 repertoires of the first cohort and the roughly 110 validation repertoires were produced on the same platform, according to a later analysis. To predict cytomegalovirus infection status, the study brought together high-throughput TCR immunosequencing, statistical association of individual TCRs with disease status, and machine learning. Besides the first cohort of hundreds of subjects, a separate validation cohort made up of 120 different subjects was used. The study aimed to test whether cataloging public T cell receptors could reveal signatures of past pathogen exposure.

The donors belonged to the validation cohort of around 110 subjects, which was separate from the approximately 660-subject first cohort. Libraries were prepared through the immunoSEQ multiplex PCR assay. Concerning the study's data processing: A statistical classification framework was built to diagnose cytomegalovirus status from the catalog of TCR beta chain sequences. TCRdb took this table from immuneACCESS and kept in-frame rearrangements with V and J called. Such tables lack part of the clones; where checked against another copy, unresolved V genes explain under half of the gap, and the rest is unexplained. V and J calls plus clone size are reproduced from that table; the DNA served to infer D and trimming. Counted in this sample were about 54,000 clones; roughly nine tenths of them appeared once. 8.4% of the sample is held by the ten biggest clonotypes. Study-level results and caveats: In vitro tests confirmed that a few of the cytomegalovirus-associated TCR beta chains recognize cytomegalovirus antigens. A total of 150 to 200 TCR beta chains were listed by the study as associated with cytomegalovirus. Most TCR sequences were observed very rarely across donors, whereas some public TCRs were present in many individuals. A later analysis had no HLA typing for the validation cohort, so co-occurrence there was scored across all 130 or so repertoires. Subsequent analysis determined that TCRs grouped into clusters in the first cohort also showed a tendency toward co-occurrence across the 120 or so validation repertoires, and roughly 94% of cluster scores exceeded 0. In both the original and validation cohorts, the classifier was reported to diagnose cytomegalovirus status with high specificity and sensitivity. The authors suggested that the approach could potentially be extended to other disease states and immunological phenotypes.

As to this clone: The clone's antigen remains unknown. No qualities accompany the bases; no much larger clone lies one base away.

Including cysteine and phenylalanine, the CDR3 has 14 amino acids. The retained sequence is limited to the CDR3, 42 bases, with the frame set at the first base. V and J are truncated by 1 base and 2 bases respectively, leaving an intervening sequence of 8 bases. The germline V gene sets CDR1 to MGHRA and CDR2 to YSYEKL. This chain joins TRBV4-1 to TRBJ1-2, with a weak D call of TRBD1 (5 bases match). Sequencing used PBMCs. The sequence came from a young woman in good health and CMV-seropositive. CDR3 sequence: CASSQASGNYGYTF. The sequence in DNA is TGCGCCAGCAGCCAAGCGTCAGGGAACTATGGCTACACCTTC.